The T cell receptor (beta chain) described here comes from a study of cytomegalovirus exposure and HLA in healthy donors (TCRdb year 2017). About the investigation overall: An earlier analysis of some 600 of the donors reported approximately 300 Gb of sequence data and 117 million unique TCR beta sequences obtained from approximately 180 million T cells. An early release that covered 640 HLA-typed donors contained 250 to 350 gigabases of sequencing data and about 84 million unique TCR sequences. Of the approximately 400 genotyped donors, over 70% fell in the genetic ancestry cluster associated with self-reported Caucasian donors. The study was designed to test whether signatures of past pathogen exposure could be identified by cataloging public T cell receptors. The study used immunosequencing to profile the T cell repertoires of 600 to 850 subjects and linked those repertoires to cytomegalovirus serostatus. In addition to the first cohort of about 650 subjects, a separate validation cohort of approximately 130 different subjects was used. The study combined high-throughput TCR immunosequencing, statistical association of individual TCRs with disease status, and machine learning to predict cytomegalovirus infection status. In a later analysis, previously published TCR beta repertoires from roughly 710 donors were re-analyzed and high-resolution HLA genotyping was added so that TCR occurrence patterns could be studied. The later analysis used no new phenotypic data to find candidate immune exposures, relying instead on TCR beta sequences and their occurrence across donors. An earlier analysis of around 640 of the donors used high-throughput TCR beta sequencing to judge whether each TCR beta V gene segment behaved as functional or pseudogenic. Donor age, sex, ethnicity and CMV serostatus were compiled together with the repertoire data. A later genetic analysis took genome-wide SNP genotypes for about 55% of the 666 donors and used that subset as a discovery cohort. Every discovery cohort repertoire had been produced on one sequencing platform. Class I and class II HLA loci were covered by the typing at four-digit resolution. The number of donors typed differed by locus, with about 629-640 for A, B, C, DRB1 and DQB1, more than 500 for DQA1, 606 for DPA1, and over 400 for DPB1. Because of strong linkage in the cohort, roughly 5 DR-DQ haplotypes were treated as single units for association and clustering. Among some 410 genotyped donors of the cohort, an average of around 240,000 unique TCR beta nucleotide sequences were sequenced per donor, roughly a sixth of them non-productive. Study-level results and caveats: Strong co-occurrence of HLA alleles, especially DR and DQ, made assigning TCR associations to individual alleles difficult. A further reported finding was that TCR beta sequences accurately predicted the HLA-A and HLA-B alleles for most subjects in the first cohort. In the study, roughly 160 TCR beta chains were listed as associated with cytomegalovirus. A later analysis found that TCR association rates varied across HLA loci, with DRB1 alleles showing the most associated TCRs and HLA-C alleles the fewest. The only immune exposure information available for the cohort was CMV serostatus. At a false discovery rate of 0.05, a later analysis linked 16,951 TCR beta sequences to specific HLA alleles. According to a later analysis, most CMV-associated TCR beta chains appeared to be HLA-restricted, and the HLA associations seemed to be driven largely by CMV exposure. Linkage disequilibrium might explain the correlated functional status among segregating V segments, but an unknown experimental factor could not be excluded. Sequencing depth was assumed to be roughly uniform across donors in the presence/absence analyses, though that assumption may not hold. In a later analysis, several top co-occurrence clusters were reported to appear linked to parvovirus B19, influenza, CMV and Epstein-Barr virus. Compared with equally common non-associated chains, HLA-associated TCR beta chains in a later analysis were more clonally expanded and had lower generation probabilities. Compared with the approximately 720-donor mean, donors in an Asian-associated ancestry cluster had fewer N-insertions in productive TCRs, according to a later genetic analysis. Only TCR beta chains were sequenced in this cohort, and the absence of alpha or paired-chain data limited detectable features. A group of highly shared sequence variants was considered likely to be a technical artifact of the sequencing pipeline. A later genetic analysis associated a missense DCLRE1C variant with V-gene and J-gene trimming of TCR beta chains, and an independent cohort replicated the association. Broadly in line with IMGT annotations, most TCR beta V segments showed up in productive rearrangements about 90% or about 30% of the time in an earlier analysis of 587 of the donors. The earlier analysis of almost 600 of the donors excluded about 16 rarely observed V segments, including chromosome 9 orphons, because counts were too low. Some IMGT-functional V segments, including TRBV6-2 and TRBV6-3, could not be told apart with the 87-base-pair reads, so those segments were excluded. Across donors, most TCR sequences were observed very rarely, whereas some public TCRs were present in many individuals. Three of the identified cytomegalovirus-associated TCR beta chains were confirmed in vitro to be specific for cytomegalovirus antigens. HLA typing was unavailable for some donors at each locus, so association tests used only the typed subset. Cytomegalovirus status was reported to be diagnosed by the classifier with high specificity and sensitivity in both the original and validation cohorts. According to the authors, the approach could potentially be generalized to other disease states and immunological phenotypes.

The CDR3 contains 13 residues, cysteine and phenylalanine counted. Solely the CDR3 DNA is kept, with 39 bases framed from the first base. From a lookup of the germline V gene, CDR1 and CDR2 are MNHNS and SASEGT. V and J are truncated by 3 bases and 3 bases respectively, leaving an intervening sequence of 8 bases. Turning to this clone: Its antigen is still unknown. No base quality information exists; no much larger clone differs at one position.

The cohort consisted of approximately 670 healthy bone marrow donors. Cohort members were all nominally healthy when sampled, although unrecorded immune exposures were likely present. The donor was CMV seronegative and belonged to the group of over 350 seronegative cohort members. Every donor gave a peripheral blood sample, and the peripheral blood mononuclear cells from that sample were used for TCR beta sequencing. Genomic DNA was extracted from the blood cell samples with the Qiagen DNeasy Blood Extraction Kit. The library relied on the immunoSEQ multiplex PCR assay. For the multiplex PCR, a mixture combining 60 forward primers for TCR Vbeta segments and 13 reverse primers for TCR Jbeta segments was used. The CDR3 region of rearranged TCR beta genes was amplified from genomic DNA by a multiplex PCR assay. On the Illumina HiSeq System, the amplified TCR beta libraries were sequenced as 87-base-pair reads. The paper's data handling went like this. In a later analysis, some 80 million unique TCR beta chains were counted across the 690 or so repertoires, and about 10 million of these chains were shared by at least two donors. A nearest-neighbor algorithm error-corrected the raw reads and collapsed the reads into unique sequences, merging closely related sequences to remove PCR and sequencing errors. V, D and J gene segments were assigned by aligning CDR3 sequences to IMGT reference sequences. For a sequence to be retained, a match of at least six nucleotides was required to both a V gene segment and a J gene segment. A rearrangement was called productive if the CDR3 had no stop codons and remained in frame with V and J, and every other rearrangement was called non-productive. CDR3 was defined by IMGT convention, running from the second conserved V-encoded cysteine to the conserved J-encoded phenylalanine. In an earlier analysis of roughly 580 of the donors, sequences lacking an unambiguous match to a single V gene segment were excluded. An earlier analysis of 587 of the donors called V segments functional above 56.7% productive rearrangements and segregating when the between-donor standard deviation exceeded 5%. To diagnose cytomegalovirus status from the catalog of TCR beta chain sequences, a statistical classification framework was built. A later analysis assigned V and J genes by comparing TCR nucleotide sequences with IMGT/GENE-DB human TR gene sequences. In a later analysis, CDR3 sequences and most-parsimonious VDJ recombination scenarios were assigned using the TCRdist pipeline. A later analysis defined each TCR beta chain by its CDR3 amino acid sequence plus V-gene family, and excluded reads lacking a unique V-gene family. As a way to deal with suspected cross-contamination and a sequencing artifact, a later analysis dropped 592 nucleotide sequences that were highly shared and had low generation probability. In a later analysis, a clonal expansion index was calculated for each public chain from normalized within-repertoire ranks of inferred template counts. In a later analysis, generation probabilities were computed with a VDJ recombination model fitted to out-of-frame rearrangements, and the resulting probabilities were checked against IGoR. Hypergeometric tests were used in a later analysis to score TCR-TCR, TCR-HLA and TCR-CMV co-occurrence, with a repertoire-size bias correction applied to the TCR pairs. In a later analysis, false discovery rates were estimated by permuting HLA or CMV assignments 20 times. In a later analysis, co-occurring TCRs were grouped using DBSCAN, with TCRdist sequence similarity added in when clustering inside HLA-allele-positive subsets. For co-occurrence clustering, repertoires with fewer than 30,000 or more than 120,000 public chains were excluded, along with five repertoires with anomalous nucleotide sharing. The table was pulled from immuneACCESS by TCRdb, which kept in-frame rearrangements only. Such tables lose some clones; where checked, under half of the loss comes from unresolved V genes, and the rest has no known cause. D and trimming were read from the DNA, whereas the V and J calls and clone size are those reported in that table. The sample has 250,000 to 300,000 clones on record, about 90% of them singletons. In total, the top ten clones hold around 1.7% of the sample.

This TCR was sampled from a girl aged 2 to 10 in good health and CMV-seronegative. The chain links TRBV6-1 with TRBJ1-2; D gene: possibly TRBD1, on 5 matching bases. Sample: PBMCs. This receptor carries the CDR3 CASSDRVYYGYTF. The nucleotides read TGTGCCAGCAGTGACAGGGTCTACTATGGCTACACCTTC.